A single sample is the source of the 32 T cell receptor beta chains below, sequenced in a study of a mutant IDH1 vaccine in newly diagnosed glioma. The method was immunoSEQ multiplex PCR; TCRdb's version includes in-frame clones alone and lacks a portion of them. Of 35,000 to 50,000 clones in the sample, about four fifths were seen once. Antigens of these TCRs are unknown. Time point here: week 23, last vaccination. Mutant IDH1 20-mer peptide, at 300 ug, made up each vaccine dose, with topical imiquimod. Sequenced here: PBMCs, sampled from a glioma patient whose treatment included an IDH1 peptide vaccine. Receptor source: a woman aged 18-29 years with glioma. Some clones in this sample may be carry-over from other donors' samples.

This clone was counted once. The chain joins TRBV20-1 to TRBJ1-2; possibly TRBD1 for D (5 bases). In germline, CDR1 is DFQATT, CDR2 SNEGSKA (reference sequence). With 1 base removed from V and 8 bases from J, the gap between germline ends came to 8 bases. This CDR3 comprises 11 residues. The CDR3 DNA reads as TGCAGTGCTAGAGGGGAGGGGGGCTACACCTTC. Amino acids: CSARGEGGYTF.

The CDR3 bases are TGTGCCAGCAGCTGGGCCGGGACAGGGGGCGAGGGGGAGCAGTACTTC. This translates into CASSWAGTGGEGEQYF. J is TRBJ2-7 and V is TRBV13, with 12 bases that match TRBD1. The CDR3 runs 16 residues. J was trimmed by 7 bases and V by 4 bases; bases with no gene match: 11. CDR1 and CDR2 (germline): PRHDT, FYEKMQ (reference sequence).

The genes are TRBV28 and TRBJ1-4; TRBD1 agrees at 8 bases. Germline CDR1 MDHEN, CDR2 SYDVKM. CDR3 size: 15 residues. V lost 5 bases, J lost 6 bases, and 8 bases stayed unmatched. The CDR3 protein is CASSPRTGWDEKLFF. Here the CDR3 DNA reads TGTGCCAGCAGTCCACGGACAGGGTGGGATGAAAAACTGTTTTTT.

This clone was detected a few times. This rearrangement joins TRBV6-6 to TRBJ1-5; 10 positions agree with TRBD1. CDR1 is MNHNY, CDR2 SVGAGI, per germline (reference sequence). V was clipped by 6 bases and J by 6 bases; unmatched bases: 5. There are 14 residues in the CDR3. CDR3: CASSPTGGTQPQHF. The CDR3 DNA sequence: TGTGCCAGCAGCCCGACAGGGGGCACTCAGCCCCAGCATTTT.

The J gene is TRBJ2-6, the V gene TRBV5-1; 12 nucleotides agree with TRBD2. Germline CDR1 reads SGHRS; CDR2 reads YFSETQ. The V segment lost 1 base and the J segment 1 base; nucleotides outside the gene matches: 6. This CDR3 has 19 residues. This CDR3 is CASSLTSGRSWSGANVLTF. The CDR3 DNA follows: TGCGCCAGCAGCTTGACTAGCGGGAGGTCGTGGTCTGGGGCCAACGTCCTGACTTTC.

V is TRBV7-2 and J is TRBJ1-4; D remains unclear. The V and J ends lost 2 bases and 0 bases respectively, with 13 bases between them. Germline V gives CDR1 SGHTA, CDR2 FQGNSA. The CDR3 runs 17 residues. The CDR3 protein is CASSLLPPFATNEKLFF. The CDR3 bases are TGTGCCAGCAGCTTACTCCCCCCCTTTGCAACTAATGAAAAACTGTTTTTT.

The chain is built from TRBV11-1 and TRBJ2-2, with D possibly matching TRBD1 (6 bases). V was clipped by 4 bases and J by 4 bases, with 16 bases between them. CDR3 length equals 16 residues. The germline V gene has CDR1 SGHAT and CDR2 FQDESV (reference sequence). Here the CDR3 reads CASSSYRERGTGELFF. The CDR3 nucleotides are TGTGCCAGCAGCTCCTACAGGGAGCGAGGCACCGGGGAGCTGTTTTTT.

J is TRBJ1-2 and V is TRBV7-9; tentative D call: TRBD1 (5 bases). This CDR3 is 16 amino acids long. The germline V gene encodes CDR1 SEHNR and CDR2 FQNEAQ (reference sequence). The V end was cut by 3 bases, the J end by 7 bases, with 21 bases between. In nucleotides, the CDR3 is TGTGCCAGCAGCTTCGCCGGGGCGCGCCGTTCGGCTGGCTACACCTTC. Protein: CASSFAGARRSAGYTF.

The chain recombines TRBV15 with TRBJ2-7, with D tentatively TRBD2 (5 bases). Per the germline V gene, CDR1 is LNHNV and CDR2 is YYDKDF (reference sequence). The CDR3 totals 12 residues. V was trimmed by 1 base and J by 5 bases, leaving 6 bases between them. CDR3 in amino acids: CATSRAEDEQYF. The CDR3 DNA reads TGTGCCACCAGCAGAGCGGAGGACGAGCAGTACTTC. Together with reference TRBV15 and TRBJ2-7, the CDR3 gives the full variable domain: DAMVIQNPRYQVTQFGKPVTLSCSQTLNHNVMYWYQQKSSQAPKLLFHYYDKDFNNEADTPDNFQSRRPNTSFCFLDIRSPGLGDTAMYLCATSRAEDEQYFGPGTRLTVT.

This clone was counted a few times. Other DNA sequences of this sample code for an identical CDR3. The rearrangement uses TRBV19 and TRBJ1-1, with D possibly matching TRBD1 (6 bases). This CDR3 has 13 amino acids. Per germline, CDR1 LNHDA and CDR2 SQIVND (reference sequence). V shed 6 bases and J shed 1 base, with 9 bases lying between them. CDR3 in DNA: TGTGCCAGTAGGAGGGGACAGAACACTGAAGCTTTCTTT. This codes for CASRRGQNTEAFF.

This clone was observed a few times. The CDR3 bases are TGTGCCACGAGTGAACTTAATGAAAAACTGTTTTTT. As protein: CATSELNEKLFF. The V call is TRBV30, the J call TRBJ1-4; no clear D. The V end was cut by 8 bases, the J end by 4 bases, with 11 bases between. CDR1 GTSNPN and CDR2 SVGIG come from the germline V gene (reference sequence). This CDR3 region has 12 residues.

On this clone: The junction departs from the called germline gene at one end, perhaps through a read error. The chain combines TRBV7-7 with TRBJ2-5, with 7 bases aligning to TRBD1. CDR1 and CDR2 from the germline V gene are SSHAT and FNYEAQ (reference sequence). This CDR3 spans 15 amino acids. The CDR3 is CASSFSVQGPKTQYF. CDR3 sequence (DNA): TGTGCTAGCAGCTTTTCGGTACAGGGGCCTAAGACCCAGTACTTC. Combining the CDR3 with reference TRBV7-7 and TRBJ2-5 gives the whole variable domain GAGVSQSPRYKVTKRGQDVTLRCDPISSHATLYWYQQALGQGPEFLTYFNYEAQPDKSGLPSDRFSAERPEGSISTLTIQRTEQRDSAMYRCASSFSVQGPKTQYFGPGTRLLVL.

The DNA for the CDR3 is TGTGCCAGTAGCGTTACAGGGGGCGGAACTGAAGCTTTCTTT. It codes for CASSVTGGGTEAFF. The V call is TRBV19, the J call TRBJ1-1; TRBD1 aligns across 9 bases. CDR3 length: 14 amino acids. Germline-derived CDR1 and CDR2 are LNHDA and SQIVND (reference sequence). The J segment lost 5 bases and the V segment lost 6 bases, leaving 7 bases of the junction unmatched.

CDR3: CASRPNTGRVGYTF. The CDR3 region has the DNA TGTGCCAGCAGGCCGAACACGGGCCGGGTTGGCTACACCTTC. V and J are TRBV28 and TRBJ1-2; unclear D gene. Trimming shortened V by 6 bases and J by 7 bases, and 18 bases separated the two germline ends. Germline CDR1 and CDR2: MDHEN and SYDVKM. The CDR3 runs 14 residues.

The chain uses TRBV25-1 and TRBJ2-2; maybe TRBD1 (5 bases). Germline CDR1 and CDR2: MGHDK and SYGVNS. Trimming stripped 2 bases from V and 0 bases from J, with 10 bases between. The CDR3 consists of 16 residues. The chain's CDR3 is CASSEPRGTNTGELFF. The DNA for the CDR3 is TGTGCCAGCAGTGAACCTAGGGGAACGAACACCGGGGAGCTGTTTTTT.

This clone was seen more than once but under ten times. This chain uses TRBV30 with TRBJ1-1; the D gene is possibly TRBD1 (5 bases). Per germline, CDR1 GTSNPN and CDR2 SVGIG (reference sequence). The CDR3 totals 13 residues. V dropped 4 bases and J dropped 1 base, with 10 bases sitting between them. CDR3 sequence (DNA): TGTGCCTGGACAGGGAGAAGGAACACTGAAGCTTTCTTT. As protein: CAWTGRRNTEAFF.

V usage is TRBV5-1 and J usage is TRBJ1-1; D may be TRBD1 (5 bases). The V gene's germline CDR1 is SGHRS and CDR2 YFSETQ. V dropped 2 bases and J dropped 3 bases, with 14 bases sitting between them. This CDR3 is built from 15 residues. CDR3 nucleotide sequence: TGCGCCAGCAGCTTCAGGACTCCCAGGGACACTGAAGCTTTCTTT. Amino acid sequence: CASSFRTPRDTEAFF.

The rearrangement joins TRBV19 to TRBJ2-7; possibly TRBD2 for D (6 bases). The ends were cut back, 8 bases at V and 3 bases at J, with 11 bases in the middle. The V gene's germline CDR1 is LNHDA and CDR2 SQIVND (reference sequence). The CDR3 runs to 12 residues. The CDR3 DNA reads TGTGCCAGTTCGACTAGAGGCTACGAGCAGTACTTC. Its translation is CASSTRGYEQYF.

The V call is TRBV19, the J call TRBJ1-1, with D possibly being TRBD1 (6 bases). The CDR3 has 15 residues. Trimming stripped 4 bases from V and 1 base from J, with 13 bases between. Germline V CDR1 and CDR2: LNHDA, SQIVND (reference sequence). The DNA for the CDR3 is TGTGCCAGTAGTACCCGGACAGTGACGAACACTGAAGCTTTCTTT. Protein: CASSTRTVTNTEAFF.

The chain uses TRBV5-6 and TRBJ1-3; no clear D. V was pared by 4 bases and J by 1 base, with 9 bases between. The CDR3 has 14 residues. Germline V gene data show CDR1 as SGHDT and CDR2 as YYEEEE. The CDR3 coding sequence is TGTGCCAGCAGCCGGCGGGAGTCTGGAAACACCATATATTTT. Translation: CASSRRESGNTIYF.

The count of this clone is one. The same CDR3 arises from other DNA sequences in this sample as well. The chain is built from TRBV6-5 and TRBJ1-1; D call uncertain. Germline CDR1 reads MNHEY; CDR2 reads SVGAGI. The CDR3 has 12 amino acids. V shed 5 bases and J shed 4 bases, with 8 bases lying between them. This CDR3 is CASSRGSTEAFF. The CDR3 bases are TGTGCCAGCAGTCGAGGTAGCACTGAAGCTTTCTTT.

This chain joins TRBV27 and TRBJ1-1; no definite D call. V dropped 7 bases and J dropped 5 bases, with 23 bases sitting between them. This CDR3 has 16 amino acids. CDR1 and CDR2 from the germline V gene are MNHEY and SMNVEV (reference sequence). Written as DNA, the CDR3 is TGTGCCAGCAATATGGGATCGGCCAAGTCGTTAACTGAAGCTTTCTTT. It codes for CASNMGSAKSLTEAFF.

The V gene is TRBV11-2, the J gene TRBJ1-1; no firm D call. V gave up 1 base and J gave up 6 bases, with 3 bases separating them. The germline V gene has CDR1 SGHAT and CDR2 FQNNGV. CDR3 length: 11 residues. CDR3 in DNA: TGTGCCAGCAGCTTAGGGGCTGAAGCTTTCTTT. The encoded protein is CASSLGAEAFF.

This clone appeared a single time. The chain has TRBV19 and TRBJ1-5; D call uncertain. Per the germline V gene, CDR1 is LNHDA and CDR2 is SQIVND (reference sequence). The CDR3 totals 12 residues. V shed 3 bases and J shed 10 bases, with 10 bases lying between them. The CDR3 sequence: CASSMEGLPQHF. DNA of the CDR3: TGTGCCAGTAGTATGGAAGGTCTCCCCCAGCATTTT.

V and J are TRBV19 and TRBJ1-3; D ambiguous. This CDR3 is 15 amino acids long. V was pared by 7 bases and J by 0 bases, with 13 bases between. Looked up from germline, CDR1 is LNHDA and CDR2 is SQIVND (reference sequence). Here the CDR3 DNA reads TGTGCCAGTAACTCAGAAGTATACTCTGGAAACACCATATATTTT. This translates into CASNSEVYSGNTIYF.

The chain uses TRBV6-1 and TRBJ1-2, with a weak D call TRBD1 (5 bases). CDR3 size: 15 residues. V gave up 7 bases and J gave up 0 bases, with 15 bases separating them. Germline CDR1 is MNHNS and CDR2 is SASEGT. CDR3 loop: CASKETELTNYGYTF. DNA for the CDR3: TGTGCCAGCAAAGAGACAGAATTAACTAACTATGGCTACACCTTC.

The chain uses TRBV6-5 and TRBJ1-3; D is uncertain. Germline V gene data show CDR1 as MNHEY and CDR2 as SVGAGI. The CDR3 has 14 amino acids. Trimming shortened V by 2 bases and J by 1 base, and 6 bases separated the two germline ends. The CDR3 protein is CASSYRASGNTIYF. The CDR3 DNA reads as TGTGCCAGCAGTTACAGGGCATCTGGAAACACCATATATTTT.

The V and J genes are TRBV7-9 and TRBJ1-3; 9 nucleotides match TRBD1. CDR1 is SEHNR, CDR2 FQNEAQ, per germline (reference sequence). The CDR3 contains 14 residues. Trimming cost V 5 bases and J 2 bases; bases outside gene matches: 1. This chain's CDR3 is CASSRTGAGNTIYF. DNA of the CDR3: TGTGCCAGCAGCAGGACAGGGGCTGGAAACACCATATATTTT.

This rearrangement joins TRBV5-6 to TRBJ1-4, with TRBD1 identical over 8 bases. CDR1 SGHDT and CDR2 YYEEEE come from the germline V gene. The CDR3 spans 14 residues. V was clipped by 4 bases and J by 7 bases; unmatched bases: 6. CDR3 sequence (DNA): TGTGCCAGCAGCACGACAGGGGCGGGTGAAAAACTGTTTTTT. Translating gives CASSTTGAGEKLFF. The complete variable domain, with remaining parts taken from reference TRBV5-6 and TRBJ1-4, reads DAGVTQSPTHLIKTRGQQVTLRCSPKSGHDTVSWYQQALGQGPQFIFQYYEEEERQRGNFPDRFSGHQFPNYSSELNVNALLLGDSALYLCASSTTGAGEKLFFGSGTQLSVL.

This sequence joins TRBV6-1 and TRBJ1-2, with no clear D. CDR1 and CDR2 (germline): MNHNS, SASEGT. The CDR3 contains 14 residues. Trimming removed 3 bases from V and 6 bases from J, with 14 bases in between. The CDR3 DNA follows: TGTGCCAGCAGTGAGTCCAGTCGGGGTGATGGCTACACCTTC. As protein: CASSESSRGDGYTF.

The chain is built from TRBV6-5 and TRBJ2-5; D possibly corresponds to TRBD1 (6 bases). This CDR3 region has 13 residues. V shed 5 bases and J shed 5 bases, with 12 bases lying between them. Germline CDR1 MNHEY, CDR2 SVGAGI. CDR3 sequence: CASSPDRLETQYF. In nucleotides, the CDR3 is TGTGCCAGCAGTCCTGACAGGCTGGAGACCCAGTACTTC.

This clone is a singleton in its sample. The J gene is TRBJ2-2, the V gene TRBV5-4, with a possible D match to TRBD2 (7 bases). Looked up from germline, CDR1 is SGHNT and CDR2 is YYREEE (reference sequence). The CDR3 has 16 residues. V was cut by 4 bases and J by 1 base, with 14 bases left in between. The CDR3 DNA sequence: TGTGCCAGCAGCACAGGGAGGGCAGGGAACACCGGGGAGCTGTTTTTT. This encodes CASSTGRAGNTGELFF.